These 10 T cell receptor beta chains share one sample of origin, sequenced in a study of T-cell reconstitution after alpha-beta-depleted transplantation in children listed by TCRdb under 2016. Per the publication, the treatment or condition label means: allogeneic hematopoietic cell transplantation with graft depleted of TCRalphabeta T cells and CD19 B cells. Receptor libraries were prepared by PCR. Sequenced on an Illumina HiSeq 2500. To normalize quantification of the TCRbeta repertoire, the TCR libraries were built with molecular barcoding that relied on unique molecular identifiers. Starting from the raw public reads, TCRdb applied fastp trimming at Q25, assembled clones with MiXCR and retained in-frame beta chains. Here each entry gathers all rows of one CDR3 protein and keeps the most common genes and DNA. The sample table holds a few hundred thousand distinct CDR3 sequences, of which over 40% were seen once. In total, the top ten clones hold under 30% of the sample.

Here the sequenced sample was PBMCs, taken before TCRalphabeta/CD19-depleted stem cell transplant. The receptors were gathered from a girl aged 2 to 9 with aplastic anemia, due to receive a stem cell transplant.

This clonotype occurred many times. V gene TRBV29-1 combines with J gene TRBJ2-1; 10 bases map to TRBD1. The CDR3 contains 16 residues. With V trimmed by 3 bases and J by 7 bases, 12 bases remained unmatched. CDR1 and CDR2 from the germline V gene are SQVTM and ANQGSEA. In DNA, the CDR3 is TGCAGCGTTGAGTTGGGGACAGGGGTCTCTATTAATGAGCAGTTCTTC. Amino acids: CSVELGTGVSINEQFF.

Only a few counts were recorded for this clonotype. The chain couples TRBV20-1 to TRBJ2-5; D gene uncertain. The CDR3 totals 13 residues. Germline values: CDR1 DFQATT, CDR2 SNEGSKA (reference sequence). With 6 bases removed from V and 2 bases from J, the gap between germline ends came to 13 bases. The CDR3 DNA reads as TGCAGTGCGCCCGGTGCAGTTCAAGAGACCCAGTACTTC. Residues: CSAPGAVQETQYF.

This clonotype has only a few counts. The CDR3 loop is CASSARPFLNGRAPGTQYF. The CDR3 DNA reads as TGTGCCAGCAGCGCAAGGCCTTTCCTTAACGGGAGGGCCCCCGGTACGCAGTATTTT. The V and J genes are TRBV27 and TRBJ2-3; 8 nucleotides match TRBD2. CDR3 size: 19 residues. The germline V gene encodes CDR1 MNHEY and CDR2 SMNVEV (reference sequence). Trimming cost V 6 bases and J 8 bases; bases outside gene matches: 25.

This clonotype has more than one count but fewer than ten. The rearrangement uses TRBV12-3 or TRBV12-4 and TRBJ2-7; 10 bases match TRBD2. The CDR3 is 17 amino acids. Trimming at V came to 11 bases and at J to 2 bases, leaving 18 bases not matched to a gene. The CDR3 nucleotides read TGTGCCCCCTTTATAGAATCTCTAGCGGGAGACCCCTACGAGCAGTACTTC. It codes for CAPFIESLAGDPYEQYF.

In its sample, this clonotype was seen a few times. The rearrangement uses TRBV24-1 and TRBJ2-5, with 9 positions matching TRBD1. CDR3 length equals 11 residues. CDR1 is KGHDR, CDR2 SFDVKD, per germline. V gave up 9 bases and J gave up 5 bases; unmatched junction bases: 0. The DNA for the CDR3 is TGTGCCACCGGACAGGGGGAGACCCAGTACTTC. Its protein is CATGQGETQYF.

This CDR3 is CASSPGTGGQSTDTQYF. CDR3 nucleotide sequence: TGTGCCAGCAGCCCCGGAACAGGCGGACAGAGCACAGATACGCAGTATTTT. V and J are TRBV12-3 or TRBV12-4 and TRBJ2-3, with D maybe TRBD1 (6 bases). The CDR3 has 17 amino acids. Deletions cut 6 bases from V and 0 bases from J, with 19 bases between.

This chain uses TRBV28 with TRBJ2-1, with TRBD2 matching 9 bases. Germline assignment: CDR1 MDHEN and CDR2 SYDVKM. This CDR3 is 14 amino acids long. V lost 6 bases, J lost 9 bases, and 9 bases stayed unmatched. CDR3: CASSSGLASGEQFF. In DNA form, the CDR3 reads TGTGCCAGCAGCTCCGGACTAGCGTCGGGTGAGCAGTTCTTC. Full variable domain (remainder filled in from reference TRBV28 and TRBJ2-1): DVKVTQSSRYLVKRTGEKVFLECVQDMDHENMFWYRQDPGLGLRLIYFSYDVKMKEKGDIPEGYSVSREKKERFSLILESASTNQTSMYLCASSSGLASGEQFFGPGTRLTVL.

The gene calls are TRBV2 and TRBJ2-5; the match to TRBD2 covers 9 bases. CDR3 length: 15 amino acids. The germline gives CDR1 SNHLY, CDR2 FYNNEI. Trimming at V came to 7 bases and at J to 4 bases, leaving 10 bases not matched to a gene. CDR3 nucleotide sequence: TGTGCCAGCATCGGTGTAGCGGGAGTGGGAGAGACCCAGTACTTC. Its translation is CASIGVAGVGETQYF.

This clonotype was detected many times. The chain combines TRBV5-1 with TRBJ1-1; 9 bases match TRBD1. J was trimmed by 3 bases and V by 4 bases; bases with no gene match: 4. The germline V gene encodes CDR1 SGHRS and CDR2 YFSETQ. CDR3 length: 14 residues. CDR3 bases: TGCGCCAGCAGCGCTGGGACAGGGTACACTGAAGCTTTCTTT. Amino acids: CASSAGTGYTEAFF.

V usage is TRBV5-5 and J usage is TRBJ2-7; D is unclear. CDR3 length: 13 residues. The V end lost 1 base, the J end lost 4 bases, and 9 bases lay between the germline ends. CDR1 and CDR2 (germline): SGHKS, YYEKEE (reference sequence). The DNA of the CDR3 is TGTGCCAGCAGCTTGCTGGGGATATACGAGCAGTACTTC. Encoded protein: CASSLLGIYEQYF. The whole variable domain, filled in from reference TRBV5-5 and TRBJ2-7, reads DAGVTQSPTHLIKTRGQQVTLRCSPISGHKSVSWYQQVLGQGPQFIFQYYEKEERGRGNFPDRFSARQFPNYSSELNVNALLLGDSALYLCASSLLGIYEQYFGPGTRLTVT.